The 21 T cell receptor beta chains presented below share a single source sample, sequenced in a study of blood T cell repertoires in COVID-19. Clones were read by immunoSEQ multiplex PCR, and TCRdb kept only the in-frame ones, dropping some. This table holds about 150,000 clones, roughly four fifths found once. The sample was peripheral blood. The receptor source for this set is a human donor with acute or convalescent COVID-19. The donor label of this sample is uncertain.

This chain joins TRBV19 and TRBJ1-2, with D possibly matching TRBD1 (5 bases). CDR1 LNHDA and CDR2 SQIVND come from the germline V gene (reference sequence). The CDR3 runs 17 residues. V lost 3 bases and J 0 bases, leaving 17 bases between the germline ends. Here the CDR3 reads CASSIKGRDSANYGYTF. The CDR3 DNA reads as TGTGCCAGTAGTATTAAGGGCCGAGACAGCGCTAACTATGGCTACACCTTC. Using reference TRBV19 and TRBJ1-2 for the parts outside the CDR3, the full variable domain is DGGITQSPKYLFRKEGQNVTLSCEQNLNHDAMYWYRQDPGQGLRLIYYSQIVNDFQKGDIAEGYSVSREKKESFPLTVTSAQKNPTAFYLCASSIKGRDSANYGYTFGSGTRLTVV.

The chain is built from TRBV12-3 or TRBV12-4 and TRBJ1-2; no clear D gene. V was shortened by 2 bases and J by 6 bases, with 7 bases between the two germline ends. CDR3 size: 12 residues. The CDR3 spells CASSLSLNGYTF. CDR3 DNA: TGTGCCAGCAGTTTAAGTCTAAATGGCTACACCTTC.

This rearrangement joins TRBV5-1 to TRBJ2-3; D gene ambiguous. From germline, CDR1 is SGHRS and CDR2 YFSETQ. The ends were cut back, 0 bases at V and 0 bases at J, with 8 bases in the middle. This CDR3 comprises 15 residues. CDR3 sequence reads: CASSLGGLSTDTQYF. DNA of the CDR3: TGCGCCAGCAGCTTGGGTGGCCTTAGCACAGATACGCAGTATTTT. Supplemented by reference TRBV5-1 and TRBJ2-3, the full variable domain reads KAGVTQTPRYLIKTRGQQVTLSCSPISGHRSVSWYQQTPGQGLQFLFEYFSETQRNKGNFPGRFSGRQFSNSRSEMNVSTLELGDSALYLCASSLGGLSTDTQYFGPGTRLTVL.

This sequence joins TRBV10-2 and TRBJ1-1; D is perhaps TRBD1 (5 bases). The length of the CDR3 is 13 residues. Germline V gene sequence: CDR1 WSHSY, CDR2 SAAADI. Trimming cost V 6 bases and J 5 bases, with 13 bases left between them. The CDR3, as DNA: TGCGCCAGCAGGGTTAGACAGCTAACTGAAGCTTTCTTT. It encodes CASRVRQLTEAFF.

This clone was seen only a few times. The gene calls are TRBV5-1 and TRBJ2-6; D remains ambiguous. The CDR3 is 15 residues long. Germline V gene sequence: CDR1 SGHRS, CDR2 YFSETQ. The V and J ends lost 0 bases and 0 bases respectively, with 4 bases between them. Written as DNA, the CDR3 is TGCGCCAGCAGCTTGGACATCTCTGGGGCCAACGTCCTGACTTTC. Protein: CASSLDISGANVLTF.

The V and J genes are TRBV7-2 and TRBJ1-5, with 7 bases matching TRBD1. V dropped 4 bases and J dropped 9; count of bases not matched to a gene: 6. CDR1 and CDR2 from the germline V gene are SGHTA and FQGNSA. The CDR3 runs 13 residues. CDR3 loop: CASSSDRIGPQHF. The DNA for the CDR3 is TGTGCCAGCAGCTCGGACAGGATTGGGCCCCAGCATTTT.

The rearrangement links TRBV6-5 to TRBJ1-6; 7 bases match TRBD1. The trim removed 5 bases at V and 10 bases at J, leaving 8 bases unmatched. CDR3 length equals 14 residues. Germline CDR1 and CDR2: MNHEY and SVGAGI. CDR3 bases: TGTGCCAGCAGTCGTGACAGGGTACAGTCACCCCTCCACTTT. Protein sequence: CASSRDRVQSPLHF.

This sequence joins TRBV18 and TRBJ2-7; D ambiguous. Germline loops: CDR1 KGHSH, CDR2 LQKENI. This CDR3 comprises 13 residues. Trimming shortened V by 3 bases and J by 1 base, and 7 bases separated the two germline ends. The CDR3 here is CASSPIGSYEQYF. CDR3 coding DNA: TGTGCCAGCTCACCGATCGGGTCCTACGAGCAGTACTTC.

This chain links TRBV30 with TRBJ1-2; tentative D call: TRBD1 (5 bases). From germline, CDR1 is GTSNPN and CDR2 SVGIG (reference sequence). The CDR3 spans 13 residues. The V and J ends lost 2 bases and 4 bases respectively, with 11 bases between them. In DNA, the CDR3 is TGTGCCTGGAGTCTACAGGTGACCTATGGCTACACCTTC. This codes for CAWSLQVTYGYTF. Together with reference TRBV30 and TRBJ1-2, the CDR3 gives the full variable domain: SQTIHQWPATLVQPVGSPLSLECTVEGTSNPNLYWYRQAAGRGLQLLFYSVGIGQISSEVPQNLSASRPQDRQFILSSKKLLLSDSGFYLCAWSLQVTYGYTFGSGTRLTVV.

The rearrangement links TRBV25-1 to TRBJ1-2, with a weak D call TRBD1 (5 bases). The V gene's germline CDR1 is MGHDK and CDR2 SYGVNS. Trimming left V 2 bases short and J 8 bases short, with 9 bases between. This CDR3 has 12 residues. The CDR3 is CASSEGGTGYTF. As DNA, the CDR3 is TGTGCCAGCAGTGAAGGAGGGACCGGCTACACCTTC.

The chain employs TRBV5-4 and TRBJ2-3; 8 nucleotides align to TRBD2. Trimming cost V 0 bases and J 6 bases; bases outside gene matches: 6. This CDR3 is 15 amino acids long. Germline assignment: CDR1 SGHNT and CDR2 YYREEE (reference sequence). CDR3 amino acids: CASSLDAGGRDTQYF. CDR3 DNA: TGTGCCAGCAGCTTGGACGCGGGGGGCCGGGATACGCAGTATTTT.

The rearrangement links TRBV4-1 to TRBJ1-4; 8 bases fit TRBD1. CDR3 length: 17 amino acids. Per germline, CDR1 MGHRA and CDR2 YSYEKL. V trimming: 0 bases; J trimming: 8 bases; junction bases outside the gene matches: 11. The CDR3 nucleotides read TGCGCCAGCAGCCAAGAGGGCAGGGGGCGGCTAAACGAAAAACTGTTTTTT. Its translation: CASSQEGRGRLNEKLFF.

This clone was observed a handful of times. This sequence joins TRBV6-5 and TRBJ1-2; 8 nucleotides match TRBD1. After removal of 2 bases from V and 6 bases from J, the junction contained 8 bases not matched to a gene. The length of the CDR3 is 15 residues. Germline CDR1 is MNHEY and CDR2 is SVGAGI. CDR3 DNA sequence: TGTGCCAGCAGTTACCGGGCAGGGGGCTCCGATGGCTACACCTTC. It codes for CASSYRAGGSDGYTF.

The rearrangement uses TRBV5-1 and TRBJ1-4; 7 bases line up with TRBD1. Germline values: CDR1 SGHRS, CDR2 YFSETQ. Trimming removed 3 bases from V and 8 bases from J; junction bases left unmatched: 10. The CDR3 runs to 15 residues. The CDR3, as DNA: TGCGCCAGCAGCTCGGGACAGTCCGCTGAGGAAAAACTGTTTTTT. It encodes CASSSGQSAEEKLFF.

This chain uses TRBV28 with TRBJ2-7; TRBD1 matches at 7 bases. Germline V gene lookup returns CDR1 MDHEN and CDR2 SYDVKM. The J segment lost 3 bases and the V segment lost 3 bases, leaving 29 bases of the junction unmatched. The CDR3 covers 22 residues. CDR3 DNA: TGTGCCAGCAGTTTTTCTGGTTCCGGGGTTGTCGGACGGGGACAGACACACTACGAGCAGTACTTC. It codes for CASSFSGSGVVGRGQTHYEQYF.

The J gene is TRBJ1-1, the V gene TRBV19; no definite D call. Trimming shortened V by 7 bases and J by 6 bases, and 18 bases separated the two germline ends. Per germline, CDR1 LNHDA and CDR2 SQIVND (reference sequence). The CDR3 consists of 14 residues. The chain's CDR3 is CASTENRVSAEAFF. In DNA form, the CDR3 reads TGTGCCAGTACCGAAAATAGAGTCTCGGCTGAAGCTTTCTTT.

This clone came up many times. The chain combines TRBV3-1 (or the pseudogene TRBV3-2) with TRBJ1-1, with TRBD1 as a possible D gene (6 bases). The CDR3 consists of 13 residues. Germline assignment: CDR1 LGHDT and CDR2 YNNKEL (reference sequence). V lost 4 bases and J lost 12, with 18 bases in between. The CDR3 region is CASSPRQAAVTFF. The CDR3 nucleotides read TGTGCCAGCAGCCCTCGACAGGCCGCGGTAACTTTCTTT.

The genes are TRBV19 and TRBJ2-7, with D perhaps matching TRBD1 (5 bases). CDR1 is LNHDA, CDR2 SQIVND, per germline (reference sequence). Trimming stripped 2 bases from V and 1 base from J, with 12 bases between. The CDR3 is 15 amino acids. As DNA, the CDR3 is TGTGCCAGTAGTATACAACCAGGGTTGTCCTACGAGCAGTACTTC. It specifies CASSIQPGLSYEQYF. The whole variable domain, remainder taken from reference TRBV19 and TRBJ2-7, is DGGITQSPKYLFRKEGQNVTLSCEQNLNHDAMYWYRQDPGQGLRLIYYSQIVNDFQKGDIAEGYSVSREKKESFPLTVTSAQKNPTAFYLCASSIQPGLSYEQYFGPGTRLTVT.

In nucleotides, the CDR3 is TGTGCCAGCAGCTTAAAAAAGCGGGGGGACACCGGGGAGCTGTTTTTT. Its translation is CASSLKKRGDTGELFF. The V and J genes are TRBV7-3 and TRBJ2-2; 9 bases are shared with TRBD2. Germline-derived CDR1 and CDR2 are SGHTA and FQGTGA. J gave up 3 bases and V 1 base, and 3 bases lay outside the gene matches. This CDR3 is built from 16 residues. Variable domain in full (rest from reference TRBV7-3 and TRBJ2-2): GAGVSQTPSNKVTEKGKYVELRCDPISGHTALYWYRQSLGQGPEFLIYFQGTGAADDSGLPNDRFFAVRPEGSVSTLKIQRTERGDSAVYLCASSLKKRGDTGELFFGEGSRLTVL.

This clone was seen a single time. The rearrangement joins TRBV9 to TRBJ1-4, with unresolved D. The CDR3 length is 12 residues. V was trimmed by 3 bases and J by 6 bases, leaving 6 bases between them. From germline, CDR1 is SGDLS and CDR2 YYNGEE. The CDR3, as DNA: TGTGCCAGCAGCGAGAGGGATGAAAAACTGTTTTTT. It translates to CASSERDEKLFF.

This chain uses TRBV11-2 with TRBJ2-6; possible D gene TRBD1, 5 bases. The CDR3 extends over 17 amino acids. CDR1 and CDR2 from the germline V gene are SGHAT and FQNNGV. The V end lost 0 bases, the J end lost 4 bases, and 13 bases lay between the germline ends. The CDR3 nucleotides are TGTGCCAGCAGCTTAGATCCTCAGGGATTCGGGGCCAACGTCCTGACTTTC. Translation: CASSLDPQGFGANVLTF.